Each of the 22 T cell receptor beta chains below was sequenced from the same sample in a study of tumor-infiltrating lymphocytes in localized non-small cell lung cancer. Measured with immunoSEQ multiplex PCR; TCRdb has only the in-frame clones, and not every one. The sample lists 12,000 or so clones, about 83% seen once, with approximately 8% in the top ten. The specimen sequenced was lung tumor tissue. The receptors were gathered from a human donor with non-small cell lung cancer.

The rearrangement links TRBV30 to TRBJ2-5; possible D gene TRBD2, 7 bases. The CDR3 totals 12 residues. The germline CDR1 and CDR2 sequences are GTSNPN and SVGIG (reference sequence). Between the trimmed V and J ends, which lost 6 bases and 6 bases, there was a span of 14 bases. The CDR3 region has the DNA TGTGCCTGTTCGGGGGGCGCGAAGACCCAGTACTTC. Its protein product is CACSGGAKTQYF. The variable domain in full, completed from reference TRBV30 and TRBJ2-5, reads SQTIHQWPATLVQPVGSPLSLECTVEGTSNPNLYWYRQAAGRGLQLLFYSVGIGQISSEVPQNLSASRPQDRQFILSSKKLLLSDSGFYLCACSGGAKTQYFGPGTRLLVL.

The J gene is TRBJ2-5, the V gene TRBV28, with D maybe TRBD2 (5 bases). V dropped 6 bases and J dropped 5 bases, with 7 bases sitting between them. Germline V gene sequence: CDR1 MDHEN, CDR2 SYDVKM. This CDR3 region has 11 residues. The CDR3 sequence: CASRRRETQYF. CDR3 nucleotides: TGTGCCAGCAGGAGGAGGGAGACCCAGTACTTC.

This sequence joins TRBV19 and TRBJ2-3; D not resolved. CDR1 LNHDA and CDR2 SQIVND come from the germline V gene (reference sequence). The ends were cut back, 7 bases at V and 5 bases at J, with 19 bases in the middle. The CDR3 contains 15 residues. CDR3 protein: CASTPQGTILDTQYF. For the CDR3, the DNA is TGTGCCAGTACCCCCCAAGGAACTATTCTAGATACGCAGTATTTT.

In this sample, this clone turned up once. The chain is built from TRBV29-1 and TRBJ2-5; tentatively, D is TRBD1 (6 bases). CDR3 size: 14 residues. CDR1 SQVTM and CDR2 ANQGSEA come from the germline V gene. With 4 bases removed from V and 2 bases from J, the gap between germline ends came to 14 bases. The CDR3 loop reads CSVAQGLKQETQYF. The CDR3 bases are TGCAGCGTTGCCCAGGGGCTAAAACAAGAGACCCAGTACTTC.

V and J are TRBV11-1 and TRBJ2-5; D is uncertain. Germline V lookup: CDR1 SGHAT, CDR2 FQDESV (reference sequence). V was shortened by 6 bases and J by 4 bases, with 15 bases between the two germline ends. This CDR3 has 14 amino acids. CDR3 sequence reads: CASSPNWVGETQYF. CDR3 bases: TGTGCCAGCAGTCCCAATTGGGTGGGAGAGACCCAGTACTTC.

V is TRBV5-1 and J is TRBJ2-2; weak D call: TRBD1 (6 bases). Germline-derived CDR1 and CDR2 are SGHRS and YFSETQ. The CDR3 extends over 15 amino acids. V lost 1 base and J 3 bases, leaving 10 bases between the germline ends. This chain's CDR3 is CASSLTGFDTGELFF. DNA for the CDR3: TGCGCCAGCAGCTTGACAGGGTTCGACACCGGGGAGCTGTTTTTT. The full variable domain, in which reference TRBV5-1 and TRBJ2-2 provide the parts outside the CDR3, is KAGVTQTPRYLIKTRGQQVTLSCSPISGHRSVSWYQQTPGQGLQFLFEYFSETQRNKGNFPGRFSGRQFSNSRSEMNVSTLELGDSALYLCASSLTGFDTGELFFGEGSRLTVL.

This clone has more than one count but fewer than ten. The chain joins TRBV7-9 to TRBJ2-1; 10 bases match TRBD2. The junction had 11 bases not matched to a gene; V was cut back by 5 bases and J by 10 bases. There are 15 residues in the CDR3. Per germline, CDR1 SEHNR and CDR2 FQNEAQ (reference sequence). In DNA, the CDR3 is TGTGCCAGCAGCATAAGCGGGGGGGCGTGGAAAGAGCAGTTCTTC. It codes for CASSISGGAWKEQFF.

Worth noting for this clone: The same CDR3 also results from other DNA sequences found in this sample. The chain recombines TRBV4-1 with TRBJ1-6; weak D call: TRBD1 (6 bases). The V end was cut by 1 base, the J end by 7 bases, with 14 bases between. The CDR3 has 16 amino acids. Germline V gene sequence: CDR1 MGHRA, CDR2 YSYEKL. The CDR3 DNA reads as TGCGCCAGCAGCCAAGCGGGGGGCGTCGACAATTCACCCCTCCACTTT. Amino acids: CASSQAGGVDNSPLHF.

The V gene is TRBV9, the J gene TRBJ1-1; TRBD1 is a possible D gene (5 bases). The CDR3 length is 14 residues. V was cut by 0 bases and J by 5 bases, with 11 bases left in between. The V gene's germline CDR1 is SGDLS and CDR2 YYNGEE. The CDR3 DNA reads as TGTGCCAGCAGCGTAGTGGGAGGGGAGACTGAAGCTTTCTTT. This sequence encodes CASSVVGGETEAFF. The full variable domain, its missing parts supplied by reference TRBV9 and TRBJ1-1, is DSGVTQTPKHLITATGQRVTLRCSPRSGDLSVYWYQQSLDQGLQFLIQYYNGEERAKGNILERFSAQQFPDLHSELNLSSLELGDSALYFCASSVVGGETEAFFGQGTRLTVV.

The genes are TRBV4-3 and TRBJ2-7, with D unclear. The length of the CDR3 is 14 residues. The V end was cut by 0 bases, the J end by 0 bases, with 6 bases between. Germline V CDR1 and CDR2: LGHNA, YSLEER. The CDR3 DNA sequence: TGCGCCAGCAGCCAAGATTCAGGCTCCTACGAGCAGTACTTC. Amino acids: CASSQDSGSYEQYF.

This clone was seen just once. This rearrangement joins TRBV4-2 to TRBJ1-3; no reliable D call. Per the germline V gene, CDR1 is LGHNA and CDR2 is YNFKEQ. With 5 bases removed from V and 0 bases from J, the gap between germline ends came to 8 bases. This CDR3 comprises 14 residues. The chain's CDR3 is CASSWQVSGNTIYF. Written as DNA, the CDR3 is TGTGCCAGCAGCTGGCAGGTCTCTGGAAACACCATATATTTT.

V usage is TRBV11-3 and J usage is TRBJ1-6; D ambiguous. Deletions cut 4 bases from V and 8 bases from J, with 21 bases between. CDR1 and CDR2 (germline): SGHNT, YENEEA. The CDR3 is made up of 17 amino acids. CDR3 nucleotide sequence: TGTGCCAGCAGCTCACCTGGGGTACGGGCGAGAGATTCACCCCTCCACTTT. The encoded protein is CASSSPGVRARDSPLHF.

The rearrangement joins TRBV5-6 to TRBJ2-7; D is unclear. V was shortened by 4 bases and J by 1 base, with 6 bases between the two germline ends. The CDR3 runs to 12 residues. Germline-derived CDR1 and CDR2 are SGHDT and YYEEEE. The chain's CDR3 is CASSALSYEQYF. CDR3 nucleotide sequence: TGTGCCAGCAGCGCTCTATCCTACGAGCAGTACTTC. Looking up the rest from reference TRBV5-6 and TRBJ2-7 gives the full variable domain: DAGVTQSPTHLIKTRGQQVTLRCSPKSGHDTVSWYQQALGQGPQFIFQYYEEEERQRGNFPDRFSGHQFPNYSSELNVNALLLGDSALYLCASSALSYEQYFGPGTRLTVT.

This chain links TRBV6-1 with TRBJ1-2, with D possibly being TRBD1 (5 bases). CDR3 length: 17 amino acids. The germline V gene has CDR1 MNHNS and CDR2 SASEGT. The V and J ends lost 4 bases and 4 bases respectively, with 22 bases between them. CDR3 sequence (DNA): TGTGCCAGCAGTGCGCAAATCCAGGGTGGGGACGGCTATGGCTACACCTTC. The encoded protein is CASSAQIQGGDGYGYTF.

V and J are TRBV7-2 and TRBJ2-2; 7 bases match TRBD2. Trimming removed 5 bases from V and 0 bases from J; junction bases left unmatched: 12. Germline loops: CDR1 SGHTA, CDR2 FQGNSA. The CDR3 runs 18 residues. The CDR3 region is CASSPRASGYANTGELFF. CDR3 DNA sequence: TGTGCCAGCAGCCCTAGAGCTAGCGGATACGCGAACACCGGGGAGCTGTTTTTT.

The rearrangement joins TRBV14 to TRBJ2-2; no definite D call. Per germline, CDR1 SGHDN and CDR2 FVKESK. The CDR3 totals 11 residues. V lost 9 bases and J 2 bases, leaving 4 bases between the germline ends. The CDR3, as DNA: TGTGCCAGTCAAAACACCGGGGAGCTGTTTTTT. Translation: CASQNTGELFF.

The V call is TRBV7-6, the J call TRBJ2-7; a possible D gene is TRBD1 (6 bases). The CDR3 is made up of 14 amino acids. Per the germline V gene, CDR1 is SGHVS and CDR2 is FNYEAQ. V gave up 1 base and J gave up 2 bases, with 9 bases separating them. This CDR3 is CASSLDTGPYEQYF. Here the CDR3 DNA reads TGTGCCAGCAGCTTAGATACAGGGCCCTACGAGCAGTACTTC.

This clone was detected once. This rearrangement joins TRBV19 to TRBJ2-3; possible D gene TRBD2, 5 bases. The CDR3 loop spans 13 amino acids. Trimming took off 8 bases at V and 4 bases at J, with 13 bases between the two ends. The germline V gene encodes CDR1 LNHDA and CDR2 SQIVND (reference sequence). CDR3 sequence (DNA): TGTGCCAGTGAAAGCGGAGGCGCAGATACGCAGTATTTT. Translation gives CASESGGADTQYF.

The chain recombines TRBV18 with TRBJ2-5, with TRBD1 as a possible D gene (5 bases). CDR3 length: 14 amino acids. V shed 5 bases and J shed 5 bases, with 15 bases lying between them. Germline V gene sequence: CDR1 KGHSH, CDR2 LQKENI. CDR3 protein: CASSNQGIGETQYF. The CDR3 DNA reads TGTGCCAGCTCAAACCAGGGAATTGGGGAGACCCAGTACTTC.

The rearrangement links TRBV18 to TRBJ1-1; unclear D gene. The V gene's germline CDR1 is KGHSH and CDR2 LQKENI. V lost 5 bases and J lost 0, with 16 bases in between. The CDR3 sequence is 16 residues long. CDR3 nucleotides: TGTGCCAGCTCAGGGCTTTCCCTTTCTTTGAACACTGAAGCTTTCTTT. Translated, it gives CASSGLSLSLNTEAFF.

This chain links TRBV2 with TRBJ1-1; 7 positions match TRBD1. Germline V CDR1 and CDR2: SNHLY, FYNNEI. The J segment lost 6 bases and the V segment lost 4 bases, leaving 8 bases of the junction unmatched. The CDR3 covers 14 residues. CDR3 protein: CASSVQGPSPEAFF. In nucleotides, the CDR3 is TGTGCCAGCAGTGTACAGGGGCCATCCCCTGAAGCTTTCTTT.

The chain joins TRBV5-4 to TRBJ2-7; 12 nucleotides align to TRBD2. This CDR3 has 17 residues. After removal of 4 bases from V and 4 bases from J, the junction contained 12 bases not matched to a gene. Germline CDR1 is SGHNT and CDR2 is YYREEE (reference sequence). CDR3 coding DNA: TGTGCCAGCAGCCCCAAAGGACTAGCGGGATTAGGGTACGAGCAGTACTTC. It translates to CASSPKGLAGLGYEQYF.